Given below is one T cell receptor (beta chain) in context. The target antigen is unknown. The data belong to a study of T-cell reconstitution after alpha-beta-depleted transplantation in children. Study-level results: T-cell counts and diversity at one year post-transplant came mainly from newly produced T cells.

Construction of the TCRbeta library involved unique molecular identifiers. TCRdb re-analysed the PCR reads in MiXCR, keeping a single row per CDR3 protein. This table has 450,000 to 600,000 distinct CDR3 sequences, 13% appearing once. This TCR was sampled from a male patient younger than 18 who had a stem cell transplant for acute myeloid leukemia, so the T cells may come from the graft donor. This sample comprised PBMCs, mostly from graft donor cells, obtained 360 days after TCRalphabeta/CD19-depleted stem cell transplant.

The DNA of the CDR3 is TGCAGTGCCCATCATATGACAGGGCCCAACCCTTCCTACAATGAGCAGTTCTTC. It codes for CSAHHMTGPNPSYNEQFF. The chain employs TRBV20-1 and TRBJ2-1; 7 bases are shared with TRBD1. In germline, CDR1 is DFQATT, CDR2 SNEGSKA (reference sequence). Trimming at V came to 6 bases and at J to 1 base, leaving 18 bases not matched to a gene. This CDR3 region has 18 residues.